Each of the 19 T cell receptor beta chains below was sequenced from the same sample in a study of metastatic and nonmetastatic thyroid tumors. TCRdb reprocessed the PCR reads via MiXCR. Among approximately 21,000 clones listed, roughly 29% were seen once. Thyroid surgery took place with no prior treatment in any patient. Material for sequencing was blood. These receptor sequences come from a female donor with papillary thyroid cancer or a benign thyroid nodule (not recorded which). Some clones in this sample may be carry-over from other donors' samples.

The J gene is TRBJ1-6, the V gene TRBV5-4; possible D gene TRBD1, 6 bases. The ends were cut back, 2 bases at V and 0 bases at J, with 15 bases in the middle. This CDR3 comprises 18 residues. Germline V gene lookup returns CDR1 SGHNT and CDR2 YYREEE (reference sequence). The CDR3 spells CASSFSQGPSSYNSPLHF. The CDR3 DNA sequence: TGTGCCAGCAGCTTTTCGCAGGGGCCAAGCTCCTATAATTCACCCCTCCACTTT.

This clone was seen a few times. The junction and the germline gene differ at one end; a read error may be behind it. The chain joins TRBV24-1 to TRBJ2-7; tentatively, D is TRBD2 (5 bases). Germline V gives CDR1 KGHDR, CDR2 SFDVKD. The length of the CDR3 is 14 residues. CDR3 residues: CATSDSGSSYKQYF. The CDR3 DNA reads TGTGCCACCAGTGATAGCGGTAGCTCCTACAAGCAGTACTTC.

As to this clone: At one end, the junction sequence differs from germline, possibly due to a read error. This CDR3 is CANVARGGEGETKYF. The CDR3 nucleotides are TGTGCCAACGTGGCAAGGGGGGGGGAGGGAGAGACCAAGTACTTC. The chain uses TRBV2 and TRBJ2-5; D may be TRBD2 (7 bases). CDR3 length: 15 residues. Germline loops: CDR1 SNHLY, CDR2 FYNNEI.

This clone was detected ten times or more. The chain recombines TRBV30 with TRBJ2-2; D gene uncertain. V was clipped by 0 bases and J by 8 bases, with 10 bases between them. Germline CDR1 GTSNPN, CDR2 SVGIG (reference sequence). The CDR3 runs to 13 residues. CDR3 residues: CAWSVLILGELFF. DNA of the CDR3: TGTGCCTGGAGTGTACTGATTCTAGGGGAGCTGTTTTTT.

A few counts support this clone. The rearrangement links TRBV6-5 to TRBJ1-5; D remains unclear. Between the trimmed V and J ends, which lost 2 bases and 9 bases, there was a span of 8 bases. The CDR3 consists of 12 residues. In germline, CDR1 is MNHEY, CDR2 SVGAGI. This chain's CDR3 is CASSYPDRPQHF. The CDR3 DNA sequence: TGTGCCAGCAGTTACCCAGATCGGCCCCAGCATTTT.

A remark on this clone: A junction end diverges from the germline sequence, so it may reflect a read error. The rearrangement uses TRBV27 and TRBJ1-1, with D possibly TRBD1 on 6 matching bases. Germline CDR1 and CDR2: MNHEY and SMNVEV (reference sequence). The CDR3 is 12 residues long. The CDR3 DNA reads TGTGTCAGCAACGGGGGCGCATCTGAAGCTTTCTTT. It translates to CVSNGGASEAFF.

The J gene is TRBJ2-7, the V gene TRBV15; 9 nucleotides agree with TRBD1. The V segment lost 0 bases and the J segment 8 bases; nucleotides outside the gene matches: 8. This CDR3 has 15 amino acids. Germline V gene lookup returns CDR1 LNHNV and CDR2 YYDKDF (reference sequence). The CDR3 DNA sequence: TGTGCCACCAGCAGAGATAGCACAGGGGGCGCCCAGCAGTACTTC. It yields the protein CATSRDSTGGAQQYF.

The V call is TRBV5-1, the J call TRBJ1-1; TRBD1 agrees at 8 bases. This CDR3 spans 16 amino acids. Germline V CDR1 and CDR2: SGHRS, YFSETQ. J gave up 3 bases and V 0 bases, and 7 bases lay outside the gene matches. CDR3 loop: CASSLDTGGTDTEAFF. The DNA of the CDR3 is TGCGCCAGCAGCTTGGATACAGGGGGGACGGACACTGAAGCTTTCTTT. Based on the CDR3 plus reference TRBV5-1 and TRBJ1-1, the full variable domain is KAGVTQTPRYLIKTRGQQVTLSCSPISGHRSVSWYQQTPGQGLQFLFEYFSETQRNKGNFPGRFSGRQFSNSRSEMNVSTLELGDSALYLCASSLDTGGTDTEAFFGQGTRLTVV.

This clone ranks as medium-sized (0.01 to 0.1%). J is TRBJ2-2 and V is TRBV6-2 or TRBV6-3; possibly TRBD1 for D (5 bases). Germline V gives CDR1 MNHEY, CDR2 SVGEGT. V shed 4 bases and J shed 7 bases, with 13 bases lying between them. The CDR3 spans 14 residues. CDR3 bases: TGTGCCAGCAGTTTTCAGGGTGTAGTCGGGGAGCTGTTTTTT. This sequence encodes CASSFQGVVGELFF.

The table lists this clone with many counts. The rearrangement uses TRBV7-6 and TRBJ2-1; 9 nucleotides agree with TRBD1. Germline trimming cut 0 bases from V and 5 bases from J; bases unmatched to any gene: 8. Looked up from germline, CDR1 is SGHVS and CDR2 is FNYEAQ. This CDR3 contains 17 residues. CDR3 residues: CASSLAAGTGRNNEQFF. The CDR3 region has the DNA TGTGCCAGCAGCTTAGCGGCGGGGACAGGGCGAAACAATGAGCAGTTCTTC.

This clone has just a few counts. The chain has TRBV24-1 and TRBJ2-1; D uncertain. Germline V gene data show CDR1 as KGHDR and CDR2 as SFDVKD. V lost 8 bases to trimming and J lost 4 bases, with 11 bases between them. This CDR3 spans 13 amino acids. CDR3 residues: CATTPSGYNEQFF. For the CDR3, the DNA is TGTGCCACCACCCCATCAGGTTACAATGAGCAGTTCTTC.

The chain employs TRBV6-2 or TRBV6-3 and TRBJ2-6; possibly TRBD1 for D (6 bases). There are 20 residues in the CDR3. Trimming shortened V by 6 bases and J by 4 bases, and 28 bases separated the two germline ends. CDR1 MNHEY and CDR2 SVGEGT come from the germline V gene. For the CDR3, the DNA is TGTGCCAGCAGCCTACTCGCAGGGGATGCGAGGCGGCGCGGGGCCAACGTCCTGACTTTC. Protein product: CASSLLAGDARRRGANVLTF.

Within the sample, this clone is medium-sized. V is TRBV6-4 and J is TRBJ2-1, with D possibly matching TRBD2 (7 bases). Germline values: CDR1 MRHNA, CDR2 SNTAGT. V lost 0 bases and J 6 bases, leaving 15 bases between the germline ends. This CDR3 has 16 residues. In DNA, the CDR3 is TGTGCCAGCAGTGACTCGGGGGGAGGGGGGAGCAATGAGCAGTTCTTC. Translated, it gives CASSDSGGGGSNEQFF.

This clone came up many times. This chain uses TRBV20-1 with TRBJ2-3, with 7 bases that match TRBD2. The CDR3 has 17 amino acids. Germline V gene sequence: CDR1 DFQATT, CDR2 SNEGSKA (reference sequence). With 1 base clipped from V and 2 bases from J, the junction kept 12 bases outside the gene matches. CDR3 in DNA: TGCAGTGCTAGAGGGCGGTGGGGGAGGGCCGACACAGATACGCAGTATTTT. Amino acids: CSARGRWGRADTDTQYF.

This clone was recorded many times. J is TRBJ1-2 and V is TRBV5-6, with a possible D match to TRBD1 (6 bases). This CDR3 is 17 amino acids long. V was clipped by 4 bases and J by 0 bases, with 19 bases between them. CDR1 and CDR2 (germline): SGHDT, YYEEEE. This CDR3 is CASSAGTNYRTNYGYTF. Here the CDR3 DNA reads TGTGCCAGCAGCGCCGGGACAAACTATCGGACTAACTATGGCTACACCTTC.

The table lists this clone with a few counts. The V gene is TRBV6-2 or TRBV6-3, the J gene TRBJ2-1, with TRBD2 matching over 7 bases. V lost 4 bases to trimming and J lost 0 bases; unmatched junction nucleotides: 6. Germline V CDR1 and CDR2: MNHEY, SVGEGT. The CDR3 runs 16 residues. CDR3 bases: TGTGCCAGCAGTTTGGGACTACTTTACTCCTACAATGAGCAGTTCTTC. Translation gives CASSLGLLYSYNEQFF.

This clone is deemed medium-sized. The gene calls are TRBV6-5 and TRBJ1-3; D not resolved. The CDR3 consists of 17 residues. Germline V gene sequence: CDR1 MNHEY, CDR2 SVGAGI. The V and J ends lost 1 base and 0 bases respectively, with 13 bases between them. CDR3 in amino acids: CASSYLPGSLSGNTIYF. The CDR3 bases are TGTGCCAGCAGTTACTTACCGGGCAGTCTCTCTGGAAACACCATATATTTT.

This clone was detected many times. A read error may be the cause here, since a much bigger clone is one base away. In DNA, the CDR3 is TGTGCCAGCAGTCTAAAAGGACAGGGCAATCAGCCCCAGTATTTT. Translation: CASSLKGQGNQPQYF. The V call is TRBV14, the J call TRBJ1-5, with TRBD1 matching 8 bases. The J call may be incorrect, as the DNA end agrees better with TRBJ2-3. This CDR3 region has 15 residues. Germline CDR1 and CDR2: SGHDN and FVKESK.

This chain links TRBV9 with TRBJ1-1, with D possibly matching TRBD1 (6 bases). The germline V gene encodes CDR1 SGDLS and CDR2 YYNGEE. This CDR3 is 16 amino acids long. V lost 3 bases and J 3 bases, leaving 18 bases between the germline ends. CDR3 DNA sequence: TGTGCCAGCAGCGCGGCTTTGGGGGGCAGGGACACTGAAGCTTTCTTT. This sequence encodes CASSAALGGRDTEAFF.